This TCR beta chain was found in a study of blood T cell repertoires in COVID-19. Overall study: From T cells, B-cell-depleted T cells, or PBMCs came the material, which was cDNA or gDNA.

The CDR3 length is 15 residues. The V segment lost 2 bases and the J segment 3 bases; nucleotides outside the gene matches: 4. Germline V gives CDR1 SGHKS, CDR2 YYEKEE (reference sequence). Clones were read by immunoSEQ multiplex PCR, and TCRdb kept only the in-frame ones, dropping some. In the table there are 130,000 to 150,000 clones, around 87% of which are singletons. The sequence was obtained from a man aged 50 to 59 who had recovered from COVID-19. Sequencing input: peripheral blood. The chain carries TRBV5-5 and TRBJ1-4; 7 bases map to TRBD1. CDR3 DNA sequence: TGTGCCAGCAGCTTTACAGGGGATCCTAATGAAAAACTGTTTTTT. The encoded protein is CASSFTGDPNEKLFF. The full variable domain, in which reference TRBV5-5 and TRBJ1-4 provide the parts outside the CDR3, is DAGVTQSPTHLIKTRGQQVTLRCSPISGHKSVSWYQQVLGQGPQFIFQYYEKEERGRGNFPDRFSARQFPNYSSELNVNALLLGDSALYLCASSFTGDPNEKLFFGSGTQLSVL.